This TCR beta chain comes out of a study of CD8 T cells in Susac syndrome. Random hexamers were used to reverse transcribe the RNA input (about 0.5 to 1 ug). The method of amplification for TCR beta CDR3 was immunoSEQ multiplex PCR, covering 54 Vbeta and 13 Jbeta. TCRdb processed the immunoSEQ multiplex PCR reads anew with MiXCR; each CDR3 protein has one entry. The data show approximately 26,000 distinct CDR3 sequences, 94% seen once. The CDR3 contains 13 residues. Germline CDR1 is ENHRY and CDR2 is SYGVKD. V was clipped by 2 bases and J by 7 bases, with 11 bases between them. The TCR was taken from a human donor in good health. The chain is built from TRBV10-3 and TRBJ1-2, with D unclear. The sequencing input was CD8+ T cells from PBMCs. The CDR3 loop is CAISESAGRGYTF. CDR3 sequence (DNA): TGTGCCATCAGTGAGAGCGCGGGTCGTGGCTACACCTTC.